This T cell receptor (beta chain) was captured by sequencing in a study of glioma-infiltrating T cells after dendritic cell vaccination. Looking at the study overall: Dendritic cell vaccination trial patients had either newly diagnosed or recurrent glioblastoma. Autologous tumor lysate-pulsed dendritic cell vaccination was given between the early 2000s and the early 2010s.

Isocitrate dehydrogenase mutation was absent in all glioblastoma patients. Input was 2 to 2.5 ug genomic DNA, or all available if less. Using immunoSEQ multiplex PCR, the repertoire was profiled, and TCRdb retains in-frame clones only, with some absent. The data contain about 73,000 clones, 82% of them singletons. The sample here was blood, taken before dendritic cell vaccination. The sequence came from a human donor with glioblastoma.

CDR3 region: CASSNTGGGNQPQHF. For the CDR3, the DNA is TGTGCCAGTAGCAACACAGGGGGCGGTAATCAGCCCCAGCATTTT. This chain joins TRBV19 and TRBJ1-5, with 9 bases that match TRBD1. The CDR3 sequence is 15 residues long. CDR1 LNHDA and CDR2 SQIVND come from the germline V gene (reference sequence). V shed 6 bases and J 4 bases; nucleotides not matched to a gene: 7.